This TCR beta chain was observed in a study of shared clonotypes between healthy human individuals. Turning to the study itself: Each donor's CD8 memory used one plate, CD8 naive two, each CD4 subset three.

Only in-frame clones appear in the TCRdb table, and some are missing; sequencing was by immunoSEQ multiplex PCR. The sample has millions of clones; around 95% are singletons. The CDR3 sequence is 14 residues long. V was pared by 2 bases and J by 2 bases, with 10 bases between. The V gene's germline CDR1 is SGHRS and CDR2 YFSETQ. Study observations and caveats: Naive subsets tended to show greater estimated richness than memory subsets.

As to this clone: Antigen specificity is unknown.

The material sequenced was naive CD4+ T cells sorted from blood. The sample's subset: CD45RA+ positively selected. This clonotype was sampled from a man aged 18 to 29 in good health. J is TRBJ2-5 and V is TRBV5-1; no firm D call. Here the CDR3 reads CASSFFPEQETQYF. The CDR3 DNA reads TGCGCCAGCAGCTTTTTTCCAGAACAAGAGACCCAGTACTTC.